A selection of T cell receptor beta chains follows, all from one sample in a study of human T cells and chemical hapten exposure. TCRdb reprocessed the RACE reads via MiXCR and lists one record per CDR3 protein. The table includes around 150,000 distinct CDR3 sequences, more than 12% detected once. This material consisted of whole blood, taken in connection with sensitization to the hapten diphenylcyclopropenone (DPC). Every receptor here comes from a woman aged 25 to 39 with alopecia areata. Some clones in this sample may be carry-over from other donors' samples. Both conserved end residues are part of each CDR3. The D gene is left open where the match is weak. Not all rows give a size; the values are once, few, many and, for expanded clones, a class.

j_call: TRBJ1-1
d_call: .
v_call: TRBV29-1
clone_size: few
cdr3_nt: TGCAGCGTACTGACAGGAATGAACACTGAAGCTTTCTTT
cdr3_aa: CSVLTGMNTEAFF

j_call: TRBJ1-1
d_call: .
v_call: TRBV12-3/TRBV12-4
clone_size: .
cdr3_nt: TGTGCCAGCAGCCCAGGGTCGCGCACTGAAGCTTTCTTT
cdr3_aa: CASSPGSRTEAFF

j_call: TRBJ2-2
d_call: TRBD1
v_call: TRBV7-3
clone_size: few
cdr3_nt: TGTGCCAGCAGTAGGACAGGGGGCAACGGGGAGCTGTTTTTT
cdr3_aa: CASSRTGGNGELFF

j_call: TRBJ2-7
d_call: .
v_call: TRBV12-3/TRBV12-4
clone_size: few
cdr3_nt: TGTGCCAGCAGTGGGCAGGGTGTTACCTACGAGCAGTACTTC
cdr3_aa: CASSGQGVTYEQYF

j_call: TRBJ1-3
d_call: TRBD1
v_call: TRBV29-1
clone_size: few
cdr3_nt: TGCAGCGTTGAAGTCTTCGGACAGGGAATCTCTGGAAACACCATATATTTT
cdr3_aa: CSVEVFGQGISGNTIYF

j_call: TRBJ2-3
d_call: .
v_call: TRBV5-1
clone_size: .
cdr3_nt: TGCGCCAGCAGCTATCACCGGGGCACCTATTTT
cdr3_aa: CASSYHRGTYF

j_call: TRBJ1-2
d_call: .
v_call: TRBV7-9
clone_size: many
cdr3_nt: TGTGCCAGCAGCTTAGAGGGAGAGCTAGATGGCTACACCTTC
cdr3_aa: CASSLEGELDGYTF

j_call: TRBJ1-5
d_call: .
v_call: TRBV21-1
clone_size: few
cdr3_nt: TGTGCCAGCAGCAAGTCCCAGCCCCAGCATTTT
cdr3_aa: CASSKSQPQHF

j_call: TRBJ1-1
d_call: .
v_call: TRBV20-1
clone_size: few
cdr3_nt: TGCAGTGCTAGAGGGTTTGAAGAAGCTTTCTTT
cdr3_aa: CSARGFEEAFF

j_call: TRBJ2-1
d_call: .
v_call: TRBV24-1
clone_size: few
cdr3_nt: TGTGCCACCAGTGACCCCGGAGGTAGTACCCTAAATGAGCAGTTCTTC
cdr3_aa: CATSDPGGSTLNEQFF

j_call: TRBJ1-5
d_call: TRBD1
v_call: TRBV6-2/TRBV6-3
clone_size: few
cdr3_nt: TGTGCCAGCAGTTACAGGGGGCATCAGCCCCAGCATTTT
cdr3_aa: CASSYRGHQPQHF

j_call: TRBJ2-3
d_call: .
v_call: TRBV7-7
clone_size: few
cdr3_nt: TGTGCTAGCAGCGCCTCGGGCACAGATACGCAGTATTTT
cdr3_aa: CASSASGTDTQYF

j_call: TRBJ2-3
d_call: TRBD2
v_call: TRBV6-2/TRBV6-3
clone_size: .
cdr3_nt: TGTGCCAGCAGTTACGGCGGGAGCGTCACAGATACGCAGTATTTT
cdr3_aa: CASSYGGSVTDTQYF

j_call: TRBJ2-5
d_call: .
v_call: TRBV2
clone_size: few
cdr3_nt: TGTGCCAGCAGTAATCCGGCGACCCAGTACTTC
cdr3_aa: CASSNPATQYF

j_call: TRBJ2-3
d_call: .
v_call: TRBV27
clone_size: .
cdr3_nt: TGTGCCAGCGGGCCTCGGACCACAGATACGCAGTATTTT
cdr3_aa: CASGPRTTDTQYF

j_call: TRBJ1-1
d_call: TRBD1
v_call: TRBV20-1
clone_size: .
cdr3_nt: TGCAGTGCTGCTGGGACAGCCAGAGGGAACACTGAAGCTTTCTTT
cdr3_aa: CSAAGTARGNTEAFF

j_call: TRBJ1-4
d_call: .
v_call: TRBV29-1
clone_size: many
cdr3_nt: TGCAGCGCCCGGGTATCGGGGATGAGGAATGAAAAACTGTTTTTT
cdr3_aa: CSARVSGMRNEKLFF

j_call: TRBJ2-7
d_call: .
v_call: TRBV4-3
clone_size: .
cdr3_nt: TGCGCCAGCAGCCAAGATCGAGGGGTGGGCGAGCAGTACTTC
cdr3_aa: CASSQDRGVGEQYF

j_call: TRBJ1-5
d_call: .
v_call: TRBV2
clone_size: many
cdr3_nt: TGTGCCAGCAGTGAGATGGGCCAGCCCCAGCATTTT
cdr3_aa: CASSEMGQPQHF

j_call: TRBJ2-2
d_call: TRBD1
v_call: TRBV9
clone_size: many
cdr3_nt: TGTGCCAGCAGCCCCAGGACAGGTGCAGAGGCCGGGGAGCTGTTTTTT
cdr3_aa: CASSPRTGAEAGELFF

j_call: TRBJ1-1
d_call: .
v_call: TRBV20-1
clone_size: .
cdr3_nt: TGCAGTGCTGGGGAAGCAGGGTCCACTGAAGCTTTCTTT
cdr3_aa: CSAGEAGSTEAFF

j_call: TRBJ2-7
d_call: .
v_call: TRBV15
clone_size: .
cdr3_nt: TGTGCCACCAGCAGTGGGCCCTTCGAGCAGTACTTC
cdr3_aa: CATSSGPFEQYF

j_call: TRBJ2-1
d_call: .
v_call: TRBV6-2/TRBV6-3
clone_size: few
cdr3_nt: TGTGCCAGCAGTTACGTAGCACGCGCGAATGGTGAGCAGTTCTTC
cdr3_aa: CASSYVARANGEQFF